The present entry profiles one T cell receptor (beta chain) with its context. This clone was counted once. Its antigen specificity is not known. Base qualities are not recorded, but no much larger clone differs from it by a single base. TCRbeta CDR3 regions were amplified from genomic DNA using the immunoSEQ Assay, a bias-controlled multiplex PCR. The study's own analysis went as follows. The number of nucleated cells in each sample was estimated by amplification of reference gene primers within the assay. Sequence reads were collapsed and filtered to measure the absolute abundance of every unique TCRbeta CDR3 rearrangement. For each sample, productive Simpson clonality was calculated as the square root of Simpson's diversity index across productive rearrangements. In its TCRdb copy, this immuneACCESS table keeps in-frame sequences only and misses some clones. Where compared with another copy, unresolved V genes explain less than half of these, and the others have no known cause. The DNA was the basis for D and trimming; V, J and clone size are from that table. The sample table records 80,000 to 100,000 clones; around 87% of these occur just once. The ten largest clones represent 15% to 20% of the sample.

The CDR3 spans 14 residues, from the cysteine through the phenylalanine. Kept here is only the CDR3 DNA, which spans 42 bases and is read in frame from base 1. As encoded in the germline V gene, CDR1 is SGHTS while CDR2 is YDEGEE. V was cut back by 0 bases and J by 8 bases, leaving a gap of 12 bases between them. This sample was included in a study of blood T cell repertoires in COVID-19 (TCRdb year 2020). As for the study more broadly: Samples covering the acute and convalescent phases of COVID-19 were provided by collaborators in the United States, Italy and Spain. Subjects who had been exposed to COVID-19, were actively infected with it, or had recovered from it provided the deeply sampled blood TCRbeta repertoires that made up the dataset. A freely available public database, intended as a resource for researchers studying the immune response to SARS-CoV-2, is where the repertoires were released. The material from the prospective study consisted of cDNA or gDNA derived from T cells, B-cell-depleted T cells, or PBMCs. Where HLA class I and class II types were available, the types were taken from metadata supplied by the sample provider, not from assay-based typing. Samples were obtained from the ongoing ImmuneRACE study (first 160 participants) and from over 1,000 subjects provided by 6 global collaborators. Nearly every sample came with metadata listing a de-identified subject ID, COVID-19 status, age in years and sex. What the authors observed across the whole study: How much clinical and demographic metadata was included differed by source and by participant, and the metadata was provided uncurated.

The collaborating institutions used their own protocols to collect whole blood in K2EDTA tubes. For TCRbeta analysis, collaborator samples were shipped as frozen whole blood, as isolated PBMCs, or as DNA extracted from either sample type. The origin of this receptor is a human donor in a cohort sampled during active COVID-19. The sample was peripheral blood. The chain uses TRBV5-8 and TRBJ2-1; a weak D assignment points to TRBD1 (6 bases agree). CDR3 reads: CASSLGGRGHEQFF. The nucleotide sequence reads TGTGCCAGCAGCTTGGGGGGCAGGGGACATGAGCAGTTCTTC.